This T cell receptor beta chain originates from a study of blood T cell repertoires in COVID-19. Study-wide background: COVID-19 samples, acute and convalescent, were from the United States, Italy and Spain.

In the study's own analysis: By means of reference gene primer amplification, nucleated cell counts were estimated. Assay: immunoSEQ multiplex PCR; the TCRdb copy retains only in-frame clones and omits some. That table supplies the V and J calls and clone size; D and trimming were determined from the DNA. The sample has some 250,000 clones, under 90% seen once. The CDR3 spans 15 residues. V gave up 7 bases and J gave up 4 bases; unmatched junction bases: 9. Germline CDR1 LNHNV, CDR2 YYDKDF (reference sequence). The genes are TRBV15 and TRBJ2-2, with 7 bases that match TRBD2. Sequences were obtained from peripheral blood. The TCR originated in a woman between 18 and 30 years old with acute or convalescent COVID-19. The CDR3 loop is CATMGGYVATGELFF. For the CDR3, the DNA is TGTGCCACCATGGGGGGGTATGTAGCCACCGGGGAGCTGTTTTTT. The variable domain in full, completed from reference TRBV15 and TRBJ2-2, reads DAMVIQNPRYQVTQFGKPVTLSCSQTLNHNVMYWYQQKSSQAPKLLFHYYDKDFNNEADTPDNFQSRRPNTSFCFLDIRSPGLGDTAMYLCATMGGYVATGELFFGEGSRLTVL.